A selection of T cell receptor beta chains follows, all from one sample in a study of control samples from healthy donors and cancer patients. The table came from immunoSEQ multiplex PCR; TCRdb's copy has only in-frame clones and leaves some out. The table has over 150,000 clones, about 94% seen once. The specimen sequenced was blood. These receptors all stem from a middle-aged man in good health. Both conserved end residues are part of each CDR3. Fields, in order: D gene, J gene, clone size, V gene, CDR3 protein, CDR3 DNA. D genes are given only for firm matches. Not all rows give a size; the values are once, few, many and, for expanded clones, a class.

TRBD1,TRBJ1-3,-,TRBV9,CASSPWTGSGNTIYF,TGTGCCAGCAGCCCGTGGACAGGCTCTGGAAACACCATATATTTT
-,TRBJ1-1,-,TRBV5-1,CASTAGMGQSSEAFF,TGCGCCAGCACCGCCGGGATGGGACAATCTTCTGAAGCTTTCTTT
-,TRBJ1-4,-,TRBV7-9,CASTPGHFNEKLFF,TGTGCCAGCACCCCGGGACACTTCAATGAAAAACTGTTTTTT
-,TRBJ1-2,-,TRBV2,CASSESARVGYTF,TGTGCCAGCAGTGAATCCGCCAGGGTAGGCTACACCTTC
TRBD2,TRBJ2-1,-,TRBV27,CASSLSSGEQQFF,TGTGCCAGCAGTTTATCTAGCGGGGAACAGCAGTTCTTC
-,TRBJ1-2,-,TRBV5-1,CASSRTVSYGYTF,TGCGCCAGCAGCAGGACAGTGTCCTATGGCTACACCTTC
-,TRBJ1-1,-,TRBV2,CASSPSSNMRAFF,TGTGCCAGCAGCCCATCAAGTAACATGAGGGCTTTCTTT
TRBD1,TRBJ2-2,-,TRBV7-9,CASSLIGTGTTGELFF,TGTGCCAGCAGCTTAATCGGGACAGGTACCACCGGGGAGCTGTTTTTT
-,TRBJ1-5,-,TRBV18,CASSPQAGFEPQHF,TGTGCCAGCTCACCGCAAGCAGGGTTTGAGCCCCAGCATTTT
-,TRBJ1-2,-,TRBV7-9,CASSYPQGYGYTF,TGTGCCAGCAGCTACCCCCAGGGATATGGCTACACCTTC
TRBD1,TRBJ1-2,-,TRBV7-9,CASSHTGTGYGYTF,TGTGCCAGCAGCCATACCGGGACAGGGTATGGCTACACCTTC
TRBD1,TRBJ2-5,-,TRBV6-5,CASSRTGGIQETQYF,TGTGCCAGCAGCCGGACAGGGGGTATCCAAGAGACCCAGTACTTC
TRBD2,TRBJ2-2,-,TRBV19,CASSTGLAGGKNTGELFF,TGTGCCAGTAGTACGGGACTAGCGGGGGGCAAGAACACCGGGGAGCTGTTTTTT
-,TRBJ1-5,-,TRBV28,CASSPGTNQPQHF,TGTGCCAGCAGTCCCGGGACCAATCAGCCCCAGCATTTT
-,TRBJ2-2,-,TRBV29-1,CSARGPRGELFF,TGCAGCGCCCGGGGCCCTAGGGGGGAGCTGTTTTTT
-,TRBJ1-5,few,TRBV6-1,CASSEALKGGHQPQHF,TGTGCCAGCAGTGAAGCGCTGAAGGGGGGCCATCAGCCCCAGCATTTT
-,TRBJ1-5,-,TRBV6-6,CASSQKADRWPQHF,TGTGCCAGCAGTCAAAAAGCGGACAGATGGCCCCAGCATTTT
-,TRBJ1-2,-,TRBV28,CASSLGDIYYGYTF,TGTGCCAGCAGTTTAGGGGACATCTACTATGGCTACACCTTC
-,TRBJ1-3,-,TRBV6-5,CASSRTGRSGNTIYF,TGTGCCAGCAGTAGAACAGGGCGTTCTGGAAACACCATATATTTT
-,TRBJ2-3,-,TRBV12-5,CASGNGWAYTDTQYF,TGTGCTAGTGGTAACGGGTGGGCCTACACAGATACGCAGTATTTT
TRBD1,TRBJ1-1,-,TRBV23-1,CASMTGQGNTEAFF,TGCGCCAGCATGACGGGACAGGGTAACACTGAAGCTTTCTTT
-,TRBJ2-1,few,TRBV6-1,CASSEGLSSYNEQFF,TGTGCCAGCAGTGAGGGACTTAGCTCCTACAATGAGCAGTTCTTC
-,TRBJ2-7,-,TRBV6-6,CASSYSKGSAYEQYF,TGTGCCAGCAGTTACTCGAAGGGCAGCGCCTACGAGCAGTACTTC
TRBD2,TRBJ2-3,-,TRBV6-6,CASSYYLAGEGDTQYF,TGTGCCAGCAGTTACTACCTAGCGGGGGAGGGAGATACGCAGTATTTT
-,TRBJ1-1,-,TRBV2,CASKLGGDAYTEAFF,TGTGCCAGCAAACTCGGCGGGGACGCGTACACTGAAGCTTTCTTT
TRBD1,TRBJ1-1,-,TRBV18,CASRLQGAGTEAFF,TGTGCCAGCCGATTACAGGGGGCCGGCACTGAAGCTTTCTTT
TRBD1,TRBJ2-7,once,TRBV4-1,CASSQGPTGGKHEQYF,TGCGCCAGCAGCCAAGGCCCGACAGGGGGGAAGCACGAGCAGTACTTC
-,TRBJ2-3,once,TRBV18,CASSPSTPDTQYF,TGTGCCAGCTCACCATCGACCCCCGATACGCAGTATTTT